The sequence of this TCR beta chain was determined in a study of blood T cell repertoires in COVID-19. TCRdb's table, derived via immunoSEQ multiplex PCR, lists solely in-frame clones and lacks some. The sample has 160,000 or so clones, 80% seen once; the top ten hold roughly 3.4%. Germline-derived CDR1 and CDR2 are MGHRA and YSYEKL. There are 15 residues in the CDR3. J lost 6 bases, V lost 8 bases, and 14 bases had no gene match. V is TRBV4-1 and J is TRBJ2-7; TRBD1 matches 9 bases. The sequencing sample was made of PBMCs or T cells enriched from blood (not recorded which). The sequence came from a woman aged 55-69 years who had recovered from COVID-19. CDR3 loop: CASSGSGQGRSEQYF. In DNA, the CDR3 is TGCGCCAGCTCCGGTTCGGGACAGGGAAGGAGCGAGCAGTACTTC.